The rows below give T cell receptor beta chains drawn from one sample of a study of circulating CD8 cells and anti-PD-1 response in melanoma. TCRdb recomputed calls from the reads with MiXCR, one row per CDR3 protein. The table lists 150 to 200 distinct CDR3 sequences, less than 9.5% of them singletons. The sample here was CD8+ T cells from PBMCs, taken at baseline or after one month of anti-PD-1 therapy (not recorded which). Receptors originate from a human donor with melanoma. The conserved cysteine and the conserved F or W are not part of the CDR3 here. Expanded clones get a size class; other rows say once, few or many, or leave the size out.

v_call	j_call	clone_size	cdr3_aa
TRBV27	TRBJ2-7	large	ASSSTAYEQY
TRBV5-8	TRBJ1-1	medium-sized	ASSLGHSNTEAF
TRBV18	TRBJ2-3	large	ASSYSSTDTQY
TRBV20-1	TRBJ1-5	large	SATSMTGLQPQH
TRBV20-1	TRBJ2-3	large	SARDPLAGGLDTQY
TRBV28	TRBJ1-5	large	ASSLGDFNGH
TRBV7-3	TRBJ2-2	large	ASSLSSPGTVNTGELF
TRBV12-3/TRBV12-4	TRBJ2-5	large	ASSLKGAIETQY
TRBV7-2	TRBJ1-6	large	ASSLYPRAESSYNSPLH
TRBV9	TRBJ2-1	medium-sized	ASSVVGHNEQF
TRBV30	TRBJ2-3	large	AWSGGAGTDTQY
TRBV2	TRBJ2-5	medium-sized	ASRSGTRETQY
TRBV20-1	TRBJ2-1	large	SARVGAGAWNEQF
TRBV28	TRBJ2-7	few	ATTSRGRPEQY
TRBV24-1	TRBJ2-1	large	ATSDLAGAPYEQF
TRBV20-1	TRBJ2-1	few	SVRVGAGAWSEQF
TRBV29-1	TRBJ2-7	medium-sized	SGLAGPYEQY
TRBV6-5	TRBJ1-2	large	ASNQQGGGYGYT
TRBV7-2	TRBJ1-4	medium-sized	ASSHGRYSTENEKLF
TRBV25-1	TRBJ1-4	hyperexpanded	ASRGDGGGNEKLF
TRBV19	TRBJ1-5	large	ASQGGGGNQPQH
TRBV4-1	TRBJ2-7	hyperexpanded	ASSHQTGPGYEQY
TRBV4-1	TRBJ1-2	.	ARSPAAAGSNYGYT
TRBV28	TRBJ1-3	large	ATGVSGNTIY
TRBV9	TRBJ2-2	hyperexpanded	ASSVATTHTGELF
TRBV5-6	TRBJ1-1	medium-sized	ASSFEGGDAEAF